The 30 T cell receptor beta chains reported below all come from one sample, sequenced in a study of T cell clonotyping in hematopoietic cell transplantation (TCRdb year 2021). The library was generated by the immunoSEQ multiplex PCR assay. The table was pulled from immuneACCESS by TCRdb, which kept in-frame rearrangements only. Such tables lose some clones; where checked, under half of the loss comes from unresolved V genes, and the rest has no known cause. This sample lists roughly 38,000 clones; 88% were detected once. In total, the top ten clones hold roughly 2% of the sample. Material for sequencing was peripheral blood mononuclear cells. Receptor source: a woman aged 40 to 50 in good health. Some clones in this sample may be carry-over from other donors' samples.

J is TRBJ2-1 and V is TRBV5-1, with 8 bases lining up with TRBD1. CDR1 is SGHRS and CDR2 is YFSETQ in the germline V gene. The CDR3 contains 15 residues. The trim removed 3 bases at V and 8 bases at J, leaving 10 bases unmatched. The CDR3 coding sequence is TGCGCCAGCAGCTCCTGGACAGGGTTGGGGGATGAGCAGTTCTTC. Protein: CASSSWTGLGDEQFF.

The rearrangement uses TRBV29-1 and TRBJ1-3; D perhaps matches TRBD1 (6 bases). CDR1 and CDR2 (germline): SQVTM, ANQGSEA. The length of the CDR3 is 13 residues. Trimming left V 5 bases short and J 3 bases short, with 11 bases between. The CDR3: CSVLGAGGNTIYF. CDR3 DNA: TGCAGCGTTCTGGGGGCAGGTGGAAACACCATATATTTT. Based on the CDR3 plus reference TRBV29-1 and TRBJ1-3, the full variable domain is SAVISQKPSRDICQRGTSLTIQCQVDSQVTMMFWYRQQPGQSLTLIATANQGSEATYESGFVIDKFPISRPNLTFSTLTVSNMSPEDSSIYLCSVLGAGGNTIYFGEGSWLTVV.

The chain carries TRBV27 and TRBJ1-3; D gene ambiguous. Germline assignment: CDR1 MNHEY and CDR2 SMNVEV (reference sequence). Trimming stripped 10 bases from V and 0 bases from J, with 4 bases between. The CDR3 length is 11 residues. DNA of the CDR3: TGTGCCACCCACTCTGGAAACACCATATATTTT. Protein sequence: CATHSGNTIYF.

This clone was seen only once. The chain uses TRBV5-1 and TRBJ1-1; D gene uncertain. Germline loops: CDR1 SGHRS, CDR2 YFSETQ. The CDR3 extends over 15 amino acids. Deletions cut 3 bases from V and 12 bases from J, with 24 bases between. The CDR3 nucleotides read TGCGCCAGCAGCTCCGACTCTCTAGGGAAATGGCTAACTTTCTTT. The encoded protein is CASSSDSLGKWLTFF.

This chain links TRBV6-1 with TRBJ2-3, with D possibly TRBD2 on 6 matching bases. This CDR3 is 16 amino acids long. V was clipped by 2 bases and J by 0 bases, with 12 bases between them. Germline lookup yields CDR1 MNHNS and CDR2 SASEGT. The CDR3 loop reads CASSEWRDTSTDTQYF. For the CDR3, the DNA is TGTGCCAGCAGTGAATGGCGGGATACTAGCACAGATACGCAGTATTTT.

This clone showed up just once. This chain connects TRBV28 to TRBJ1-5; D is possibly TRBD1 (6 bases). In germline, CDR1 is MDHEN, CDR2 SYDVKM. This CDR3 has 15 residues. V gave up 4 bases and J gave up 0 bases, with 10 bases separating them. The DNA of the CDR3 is TGTGCCAGCAGTTCGCCGGGGGCTAGCAATCAGCCCCAGCATTTT. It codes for CASSSPGASNQPQHF.

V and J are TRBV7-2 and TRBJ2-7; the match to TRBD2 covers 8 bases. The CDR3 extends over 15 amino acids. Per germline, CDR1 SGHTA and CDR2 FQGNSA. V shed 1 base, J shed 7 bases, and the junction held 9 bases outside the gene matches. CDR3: CASSLEAGVLGEQYF. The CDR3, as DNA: TGTGCCAGCAGCTTAGAAGCGGGAGTATTAGGTGAGCAGTACTTC. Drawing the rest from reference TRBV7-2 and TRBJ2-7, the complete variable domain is GAGVSQSPSNKVTEKGKDVELRCDPISGHTALYWYRQSLGQGLEFLIYFQGNSAPDKSGLPSDRFSAERTGGSVSTLTIQRTQQEDSAVYLCASSLEAGVLGEQYFGPGTRLTVT.

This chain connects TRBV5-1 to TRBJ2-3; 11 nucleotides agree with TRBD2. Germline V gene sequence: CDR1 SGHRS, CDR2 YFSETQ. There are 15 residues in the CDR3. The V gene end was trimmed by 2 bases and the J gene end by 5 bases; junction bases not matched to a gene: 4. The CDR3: CASSLLAGEGDTQYF. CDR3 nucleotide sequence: TGCGCCAGCAGCTTACTAGCGGGAGAAGGAGATACGCAGTATTTT.

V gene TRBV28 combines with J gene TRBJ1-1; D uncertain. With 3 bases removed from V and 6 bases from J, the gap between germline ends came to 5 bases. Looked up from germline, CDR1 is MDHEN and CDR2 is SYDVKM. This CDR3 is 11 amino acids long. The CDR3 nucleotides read TGTGCCAGCAGTTTCGGGTCTGAAGCTTTCTTT. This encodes CASSFGSEAFF.

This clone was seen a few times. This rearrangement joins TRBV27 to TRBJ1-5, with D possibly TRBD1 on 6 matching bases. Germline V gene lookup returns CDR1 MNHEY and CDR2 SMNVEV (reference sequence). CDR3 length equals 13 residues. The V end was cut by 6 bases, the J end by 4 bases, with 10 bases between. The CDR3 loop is CASRGRGNQPQHF. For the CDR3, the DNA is TGTGCCAGCAGGGGTAGGGGGAATCAGCCCCAGCATTTT.

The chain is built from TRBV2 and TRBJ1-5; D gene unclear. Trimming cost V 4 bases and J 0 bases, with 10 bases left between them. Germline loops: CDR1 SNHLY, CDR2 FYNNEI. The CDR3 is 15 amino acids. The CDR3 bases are TGTGCCAGCAGTGTTCGGGGATATAGCAATCAGCCCCAGCATTTT. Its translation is CASSVRGYSNQPQHF.

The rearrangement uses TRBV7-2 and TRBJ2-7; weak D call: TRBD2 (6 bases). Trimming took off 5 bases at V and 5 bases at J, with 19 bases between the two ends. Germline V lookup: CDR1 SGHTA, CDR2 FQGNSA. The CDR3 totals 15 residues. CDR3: CASSGGTLLGHEQYF. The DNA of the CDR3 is TGTGCCAGCAGCGGGGGGACCCTTCTTGGTCACGAGCAGTACTTC.

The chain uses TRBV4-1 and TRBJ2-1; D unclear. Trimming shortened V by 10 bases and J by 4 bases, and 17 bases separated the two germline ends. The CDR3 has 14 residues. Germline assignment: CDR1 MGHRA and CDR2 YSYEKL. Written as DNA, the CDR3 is TGCGCCACCGGAGAAGGCCCCGCTTACAATGAGCAGTTCTTC. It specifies CATGEGPAYNEQFF.

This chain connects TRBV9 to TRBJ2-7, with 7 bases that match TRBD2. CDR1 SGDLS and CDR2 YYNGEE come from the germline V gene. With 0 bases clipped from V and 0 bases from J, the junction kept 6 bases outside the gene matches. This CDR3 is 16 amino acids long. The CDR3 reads CASSVGGTIGSYEQYF. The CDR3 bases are TGTGCCAGCAGCGTAGGGGGGACTATTGGCTCCTACGAGCAGTACTTC.

Here the CDR3 DNA reads TGTGCCAGCAGACCAGCTTCCAACAGGGACGGCTATGGCTACACCTTC. Translation gives CASRPASNRDGYGYTF. The V and J genes are TRBV7-2 and TRBJ1-2; a possible D gene is TRBD1 (6 bases). The CDR3 has 16 residues. V was cut by 6 bases and J by 4 bases, with 21 bases left in between. Germline values: CDR1 SGHTA, CDR2 FQGNSA. The full variable domain, in which reference TRBV7-2 and TRBJ1-2 provide the parts outside the CDR3, is GAGVSQSPSNKVTEKGKDVELRCDPISGHTALYWYRQSLGQGLEFLIYFQGNSAPDKSGLPSDRFSAERTGGSVSTLTIQRTQQEDSAVYLCASRPASNRDGYGYTFGSGTRLTVV.

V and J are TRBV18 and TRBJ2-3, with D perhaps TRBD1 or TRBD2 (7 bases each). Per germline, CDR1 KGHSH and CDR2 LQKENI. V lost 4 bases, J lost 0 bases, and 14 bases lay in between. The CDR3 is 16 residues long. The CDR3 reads CASSRQGGMSTDTQYF. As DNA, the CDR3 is TGTGCCAGCTCACGACAGGGAGGGATGAGCACAGATACGCAGTATTTT.

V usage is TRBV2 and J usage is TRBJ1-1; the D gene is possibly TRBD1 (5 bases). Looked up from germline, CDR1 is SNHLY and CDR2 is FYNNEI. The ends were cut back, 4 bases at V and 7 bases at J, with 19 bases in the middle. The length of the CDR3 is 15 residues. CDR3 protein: CASSAEGPVGSEAFF. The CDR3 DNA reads TGTGCCAGCAGTGCCGAGGGGCCCGTGGGGAGTGAAGCTTTCTTT.

CDR3 bases: TGTGCCTGGAAAAGGGGAGTACGTATGTCCGAGCAGTACTTC. Translation: CAWKRGVRMSEQYF. The J gene is TRBJ2-7, the V gene TRBV30, with D perhaps assigned TRBD1 or TRBD2 (5 bases each). Germline CDR1 and CDR2: GTSNPN and SVGIG (reference sequence). Trimming took off 4 bases at V and 6 bases at J, with 19 bases between the two ends. This CDR3 is 14 amino acids long. Full variable domain (outside the CDR3, taken from reference TRBV30 and TRBJ2-7): SQTIHQWPATLVQPVGSPLSLECTVEGTSNPNLYWYRQAAGRGLQLLFYSVGIGQISSEVPQNLSASRPQDRQFILSSKKLLLSDSGFYLCAWKRGVRMSEQYFGPGTRLTVT.

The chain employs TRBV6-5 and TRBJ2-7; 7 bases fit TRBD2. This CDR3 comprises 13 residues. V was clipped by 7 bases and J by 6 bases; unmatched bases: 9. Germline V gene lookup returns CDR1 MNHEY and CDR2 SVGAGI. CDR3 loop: CASTSPSGSEQYF. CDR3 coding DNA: TGTGCCAGCACCTCCCCTAGCGGCTCCGAGCAGTACTTC.

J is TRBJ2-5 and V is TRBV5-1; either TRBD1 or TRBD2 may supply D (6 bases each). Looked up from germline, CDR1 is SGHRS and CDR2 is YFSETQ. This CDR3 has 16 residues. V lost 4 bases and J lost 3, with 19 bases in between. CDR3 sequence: CASSSLGLKGEETQYF. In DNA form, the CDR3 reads TGCGCCAGCAGCAGTCTGGGACTTAAGGGGGAAGAGACCCAGTACTTC.

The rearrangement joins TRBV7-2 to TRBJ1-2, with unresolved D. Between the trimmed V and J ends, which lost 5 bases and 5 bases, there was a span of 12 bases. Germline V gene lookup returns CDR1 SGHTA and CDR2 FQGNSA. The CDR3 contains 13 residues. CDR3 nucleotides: TGTGCCAGCAGCGCCGGAGGGTCGTATGGCTACACCTTC. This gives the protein CASSAGGSYGYTF.

CDR3 in amino acids: CASSFGSPNEKLFF. The DNA for the CDR3 is TGCGCCAGCAGCTTCGGCAGTCCTAATGAAAAACTGTTTTTT. The chain employs TRBV5-1 and TRBJ1-4; D gene ambiguous. CDR1 is SGHRS, CDR2 YFSETQ, per germline. This CDR3 region has 14 residues. The V end was cut by 2 bases, the J end by 3 bases, with 8 bases between. The full variable domain, its missing parts supplied by reference TRBV5-1 and TRBJ1-4, is KAGVTQTPRYLIKTRGQQVTLSCSPISGHRSVSWYQQTPGQGLQFLFEYFSETQRNKGNFPGRFSGRQFSNSRSEMNVSTLELGDSALYLCASSFGSPNEKLFFGSGTQLSVL.

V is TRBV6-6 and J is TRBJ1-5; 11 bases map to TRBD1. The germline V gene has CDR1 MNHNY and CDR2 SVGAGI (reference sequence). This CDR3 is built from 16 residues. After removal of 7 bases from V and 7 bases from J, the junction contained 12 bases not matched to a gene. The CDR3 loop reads CASTNLWGQGGQPQHF. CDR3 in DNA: TGTGCCAGCACTAATCTGTGGGGACAGGGGGGCCAGCCCCAGCATTTT.

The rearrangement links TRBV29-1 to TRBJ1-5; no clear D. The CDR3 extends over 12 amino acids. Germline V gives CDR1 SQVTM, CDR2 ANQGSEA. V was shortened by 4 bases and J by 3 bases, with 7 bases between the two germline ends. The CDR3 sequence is CSVAEINQPQHF. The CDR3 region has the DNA TGCAGCGTTGCGGAAATCAATCAGCCCCAGCATTTT.

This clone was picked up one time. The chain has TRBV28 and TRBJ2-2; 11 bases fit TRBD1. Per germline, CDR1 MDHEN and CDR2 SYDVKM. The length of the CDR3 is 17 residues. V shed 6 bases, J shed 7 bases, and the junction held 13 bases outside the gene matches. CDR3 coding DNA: TGTGCCAGCAGCTTACCGGGACAGGGGGTGTTCGGCGGGGAGCTGTTTTTT. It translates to CASSLPGQGVFGGELFF.

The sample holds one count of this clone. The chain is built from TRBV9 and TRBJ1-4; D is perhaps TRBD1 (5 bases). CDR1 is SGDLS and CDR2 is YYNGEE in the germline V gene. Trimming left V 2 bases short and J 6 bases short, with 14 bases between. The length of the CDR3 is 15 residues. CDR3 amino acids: CASSVGGVADEKLFF. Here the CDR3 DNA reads TGTGCCAGCAGCGTCGGGGGGGTGGCGGATGAAAAACTGTTTTTT.

CDR3 in DNA: TGTGCCAGCAGCCTGAGTGGGACTGAAGCTTTCTTT. Protein product: CASSLSGTEAFF. The chain recombines TRBV11-2 with TRBJ1-1; D not certain. Germline CDR1 SGHAT, CDR2 FQNNGV. The CDR3 length is 12 residues. Trimming pared 5 bases from V and 5 bases from J, leaving 9 bases between.

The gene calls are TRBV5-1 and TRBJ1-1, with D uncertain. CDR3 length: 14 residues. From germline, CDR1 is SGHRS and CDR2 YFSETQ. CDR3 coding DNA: TGCGTCACAAAGAGGGATTTGATGAACACTGAAGCTTTCTTT. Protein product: CVTKRDLMNTEAFF.

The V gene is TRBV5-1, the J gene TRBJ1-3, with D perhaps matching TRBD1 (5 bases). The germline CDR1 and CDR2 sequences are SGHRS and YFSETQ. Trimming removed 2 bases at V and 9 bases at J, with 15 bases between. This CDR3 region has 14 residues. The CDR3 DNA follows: TGCGCCAGCAGCTTAGACGGGCGCGGGGGCACCATATATTTT. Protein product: CASSLDGRGGTIYF.

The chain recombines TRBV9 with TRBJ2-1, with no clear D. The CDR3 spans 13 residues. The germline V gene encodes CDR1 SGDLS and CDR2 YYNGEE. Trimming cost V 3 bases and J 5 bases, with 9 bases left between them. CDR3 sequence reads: CASSAHRDNEQFF. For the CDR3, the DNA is TGTGCCAGCAGCGCTCACCGGGACAATGAGCAGTTCTTC. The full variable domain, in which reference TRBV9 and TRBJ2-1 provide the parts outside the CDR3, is DSGVTQTPKHLITATGQRVTLRCSPRSGDLSVYWYQQSLDQGLQFLIQYYNGEERAKGNILERFSAQQFPDLHSELNLSSLELGDSALYFCASSAHRDNEQFFGPGTRLTVL.